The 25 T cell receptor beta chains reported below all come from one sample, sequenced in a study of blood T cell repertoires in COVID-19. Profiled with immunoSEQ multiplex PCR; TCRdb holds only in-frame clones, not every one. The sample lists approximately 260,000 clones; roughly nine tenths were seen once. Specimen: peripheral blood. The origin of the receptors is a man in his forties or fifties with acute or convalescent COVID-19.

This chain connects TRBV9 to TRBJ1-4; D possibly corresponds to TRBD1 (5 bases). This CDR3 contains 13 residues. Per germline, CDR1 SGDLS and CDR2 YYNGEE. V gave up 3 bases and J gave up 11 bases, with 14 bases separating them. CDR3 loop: CASSGDPGGKLFF. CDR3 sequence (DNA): TGTGCCAGCAGCGGGGACCCGGGGGGGAAACTGTTTTTT. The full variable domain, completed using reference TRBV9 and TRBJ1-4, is DSGVTQTPKHLITATGQRVTLRCSPRSGDLSVYWYQQSLDQGLQFLIQYYNGEERAKGNILERFSAQQFPDLHSELNLSSLELGDSALYFCASSGDPGGKLFFGSGTQLSVL.

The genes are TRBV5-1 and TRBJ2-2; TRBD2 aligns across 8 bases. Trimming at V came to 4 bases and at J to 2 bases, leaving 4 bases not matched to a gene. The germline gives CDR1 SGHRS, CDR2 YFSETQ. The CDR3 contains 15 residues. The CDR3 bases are TGCGCCAGCAGCATTAGCGGGGCAAACACCGGGGAGCTGTTTTTT. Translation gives CASSISGANTGELFF.

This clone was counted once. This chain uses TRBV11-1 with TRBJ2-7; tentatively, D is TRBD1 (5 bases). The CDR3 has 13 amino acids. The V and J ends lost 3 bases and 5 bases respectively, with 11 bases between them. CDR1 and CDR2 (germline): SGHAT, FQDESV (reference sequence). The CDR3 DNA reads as TGTGCCAGCAGCTTGCAGGGTCCCCACGAGCAGTACTTC. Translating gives CASSLQGPHEQYF.

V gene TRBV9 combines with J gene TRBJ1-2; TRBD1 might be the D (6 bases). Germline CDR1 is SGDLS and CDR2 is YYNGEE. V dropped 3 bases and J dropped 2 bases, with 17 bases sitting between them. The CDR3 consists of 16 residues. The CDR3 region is CASSEGTSSPNYGYTF. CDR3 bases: TGTGCCAGCAGCGAAGGGACATCTAGCCCAAACTATGGCTACACCTTC.

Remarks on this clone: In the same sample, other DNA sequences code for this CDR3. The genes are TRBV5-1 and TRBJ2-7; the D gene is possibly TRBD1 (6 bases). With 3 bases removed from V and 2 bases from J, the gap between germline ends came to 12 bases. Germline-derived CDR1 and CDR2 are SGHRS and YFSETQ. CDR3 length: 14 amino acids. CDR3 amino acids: CASSSDRGPYEQYF. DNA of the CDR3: TGCGCCAGCAGCTCGGACAGAGGGCCCTACGAGCAGTACTTC.

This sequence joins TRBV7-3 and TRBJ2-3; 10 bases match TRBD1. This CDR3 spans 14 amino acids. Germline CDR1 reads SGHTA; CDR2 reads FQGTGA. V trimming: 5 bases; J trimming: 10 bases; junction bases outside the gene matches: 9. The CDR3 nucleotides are TGTGCCAGCAGCCCCCGACAGGGGGCTCTTTCGCAGTATTTT. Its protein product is CASSPRQGALSQYF.

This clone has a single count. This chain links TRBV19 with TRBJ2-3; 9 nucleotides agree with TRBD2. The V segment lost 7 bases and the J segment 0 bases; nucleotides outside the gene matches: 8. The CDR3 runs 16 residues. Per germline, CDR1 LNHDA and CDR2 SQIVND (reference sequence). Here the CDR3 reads CASTELAGASTDTQYF. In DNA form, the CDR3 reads TGTGCCAGTACGGAATTAGCGGGAGCTAGCACAGATACGCAGTATTTT.

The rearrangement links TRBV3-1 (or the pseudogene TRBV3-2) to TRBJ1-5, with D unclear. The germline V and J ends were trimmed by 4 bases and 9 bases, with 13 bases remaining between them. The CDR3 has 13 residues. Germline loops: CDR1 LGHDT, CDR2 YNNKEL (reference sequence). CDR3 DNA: TGTGCCAGCAGCCTCGAGGGCCGGGGGCCCCAGCATTTT. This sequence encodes CASSLEGRGPQHF.

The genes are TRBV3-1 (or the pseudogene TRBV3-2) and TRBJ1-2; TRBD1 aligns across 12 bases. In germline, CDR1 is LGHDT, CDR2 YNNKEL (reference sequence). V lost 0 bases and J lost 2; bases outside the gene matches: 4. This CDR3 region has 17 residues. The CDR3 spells CASSQEGQGAFNYGYTF. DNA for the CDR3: TGTGCCAGCAGCCAAGAGGGACAGGGGGCTTTCAACTATGGCTACACCTTC.

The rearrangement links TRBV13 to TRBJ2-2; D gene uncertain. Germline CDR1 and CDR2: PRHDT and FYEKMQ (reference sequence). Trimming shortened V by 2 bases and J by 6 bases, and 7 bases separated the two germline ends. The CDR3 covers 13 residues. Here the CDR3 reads CASSLLGSGELFF. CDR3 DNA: TGTGCCAGCAGCTTACTAGGTTCCGGGGAGCTGTTTTTT.

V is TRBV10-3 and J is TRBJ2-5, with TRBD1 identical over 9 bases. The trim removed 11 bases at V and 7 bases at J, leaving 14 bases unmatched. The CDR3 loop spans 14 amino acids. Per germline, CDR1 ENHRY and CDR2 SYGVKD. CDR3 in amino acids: CASAPGQGVVTQYF. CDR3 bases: TGTGCCTCCGCTCCGGGACAGGGAGTCGTGACCCAGTACTTC.

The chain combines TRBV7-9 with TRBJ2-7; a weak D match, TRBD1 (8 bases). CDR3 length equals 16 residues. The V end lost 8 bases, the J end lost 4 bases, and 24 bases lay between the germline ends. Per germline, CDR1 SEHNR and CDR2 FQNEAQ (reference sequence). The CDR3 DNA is TGTGCCAGCGGTGGCTCGCCACAGGGGGGGATTTACGAGCAGTACTTC. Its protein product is CASGGSPQGGIYEQYF.

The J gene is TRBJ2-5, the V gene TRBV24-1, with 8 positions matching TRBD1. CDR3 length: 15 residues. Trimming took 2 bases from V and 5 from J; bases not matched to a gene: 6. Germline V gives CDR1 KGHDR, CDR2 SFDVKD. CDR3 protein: CATSDSTQGGETQYF. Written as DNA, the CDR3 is TGTGCCACCAGTGATTCGACACAGGGGGGTGAGACCCAGTACTTC.

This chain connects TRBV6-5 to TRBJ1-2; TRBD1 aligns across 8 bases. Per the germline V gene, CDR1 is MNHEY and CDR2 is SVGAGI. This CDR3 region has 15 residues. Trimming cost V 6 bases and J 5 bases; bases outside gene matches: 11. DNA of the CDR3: TGTGCCAGCAGGGACAGGGAGGGGGGGAAATATGGCTACACCTTC. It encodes CASRDREGGKYGYTF.

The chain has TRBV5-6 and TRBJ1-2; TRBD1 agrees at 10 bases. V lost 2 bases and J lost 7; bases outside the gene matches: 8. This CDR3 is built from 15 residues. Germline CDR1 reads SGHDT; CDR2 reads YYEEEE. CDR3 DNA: TGTGCCAGCAGCTTATCCGGGACAGGGGAGTCTGGCTACACCTTC. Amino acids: CASSLSGTGESGYTF.

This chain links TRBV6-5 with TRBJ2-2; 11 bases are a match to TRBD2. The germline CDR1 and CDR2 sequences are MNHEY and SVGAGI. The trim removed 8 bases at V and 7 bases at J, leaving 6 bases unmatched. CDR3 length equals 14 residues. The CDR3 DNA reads TGTGCCAGCGGGTATAGCGGGGGGGACGGGGAGCTGTTTTTT. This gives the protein CASGYSGGDGELFF.

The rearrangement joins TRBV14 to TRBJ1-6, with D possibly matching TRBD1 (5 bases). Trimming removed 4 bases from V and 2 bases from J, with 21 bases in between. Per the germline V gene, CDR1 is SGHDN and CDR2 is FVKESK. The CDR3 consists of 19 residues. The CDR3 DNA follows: TGTGCCAGCAGCCCCCAGGTTATTGGGGGGGGGACCTATAATTCACCCCTCCACTTT. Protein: CASSPQVIGGGTYNSPLHF.

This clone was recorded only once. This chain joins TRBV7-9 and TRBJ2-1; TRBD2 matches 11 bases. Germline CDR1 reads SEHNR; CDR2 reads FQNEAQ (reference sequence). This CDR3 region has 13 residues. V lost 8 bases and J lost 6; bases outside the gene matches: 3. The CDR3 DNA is TGTGCCAGCGGGCTAGCGGGGGGCAATGAGCAGTTCTTC. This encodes CASGLAGGNEQFF.

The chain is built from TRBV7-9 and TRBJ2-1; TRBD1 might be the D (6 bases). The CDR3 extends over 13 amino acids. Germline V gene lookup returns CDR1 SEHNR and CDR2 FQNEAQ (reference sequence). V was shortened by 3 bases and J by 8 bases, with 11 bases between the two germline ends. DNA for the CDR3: TGTGCCAGCAGCTTTAACAGGGTTGATGAGCAGTTCTTC. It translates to CASSFNRVDEQFF.

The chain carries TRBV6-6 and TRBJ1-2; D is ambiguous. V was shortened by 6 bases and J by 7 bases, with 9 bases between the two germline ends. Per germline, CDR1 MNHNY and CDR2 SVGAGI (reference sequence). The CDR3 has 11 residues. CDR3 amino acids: CASSPTGGYTF. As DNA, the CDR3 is TGTGCCAGCAGCCCAACCGGTGGCTACACCTTC.

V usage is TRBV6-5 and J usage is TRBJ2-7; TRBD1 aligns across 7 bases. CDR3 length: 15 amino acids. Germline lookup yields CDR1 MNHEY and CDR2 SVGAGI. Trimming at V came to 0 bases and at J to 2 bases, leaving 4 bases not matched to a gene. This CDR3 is CASSYSTGITYEQYF. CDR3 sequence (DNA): TGTGCCAGCAGTTACTCGACAGGGATAACCTACGAGCAGTACTTC.

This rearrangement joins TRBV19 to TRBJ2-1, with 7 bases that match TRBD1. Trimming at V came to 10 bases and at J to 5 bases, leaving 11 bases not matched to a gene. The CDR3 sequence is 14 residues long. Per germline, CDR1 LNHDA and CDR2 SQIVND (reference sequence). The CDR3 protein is CATTVRQGDNEQFF. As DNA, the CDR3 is TGTGCCACCACTGTCAGACAGGGTGACAATGAGCAGTTCTTC.

The CDR3 nucleotides are TGTGCCAGCAGTCTACAGTCGACTGAAGCTTTCTTT. It encodes CASSLQSTEAFF. The chain recombines TRBV3-1 (or the pseudogene TRBV3-2) with TRBJ1-1; the D is unclear. V gave up 6 bases and J gave up 5 bases, with 10 bases separating them. CDR1 LGHDT and CDR2 YNNKEL come from the germline V gene (reference sequence). There are 12 residues in the CDR3.

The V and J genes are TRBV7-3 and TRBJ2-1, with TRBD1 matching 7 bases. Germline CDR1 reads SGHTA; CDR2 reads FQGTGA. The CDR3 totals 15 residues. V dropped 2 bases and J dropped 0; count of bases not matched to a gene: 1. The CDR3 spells CASSLDRASYNEQFF. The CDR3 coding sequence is TGTGCCAGCAGCTTAGACAGGGCCTCCTACAATGAGCAGTTCTTC. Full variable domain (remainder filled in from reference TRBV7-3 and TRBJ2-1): GAGVSQTPSNKVTEKGKYVELRCDPISGHTALYWYRQSLGQGPEFLIYFQGTGAADDSGLPNDRFFAVRPEGSVSTLKIQRTERGDSAVYLCASSLDRASYNEQFFGPGTRLTVL.

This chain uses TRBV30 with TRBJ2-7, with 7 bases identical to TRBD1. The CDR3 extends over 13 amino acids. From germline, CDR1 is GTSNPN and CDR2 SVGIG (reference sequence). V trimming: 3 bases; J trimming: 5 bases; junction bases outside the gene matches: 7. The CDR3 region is CAWSYDRVDEQYF. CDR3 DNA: TGTGCCTGGAGCTACGACAGGGTCGACGAGCAGTACTTC.